This TCR beta chain was recorded in a study of PD-L1 blockade in urothelial cancer. Looking at the study overall: From 2014, patients received atezolizumab, given as 1,200 mg intravenously every 3 weeks.

The method was immunoSEQ multiplex PCR; TCRdb's version includes in-frame clones alone and lacks a portion of them. The data contain 100,000 or so clones, around 93% of them singletons. V lost 6 bases and J 1 base, leaving 9 bases between the germline ends. CDR3 length equals 13 residues. The germline V gene has CDR1 MNHNY and CDR2 SVGAGI (reference sequence). Patients were living with locally advanced or metastatic urothelial carcinoma. Sample numbers ranged from 1 to 8 per patient, encompassing pretreatment and on-treatment collections. This chain joins TRBV6-6 and TRBJ1-1; D is uncertain. The sequences come from PBMCs, collected around atezolizumab (anti-PD-L1) treatment. The sequence was collected from a woman of 80 years or more with urothelial cancer. CDR3 DNA: TGTGCCAGCAGCCGCGAGGAGAACACTGAAGCTTTCTTT. It translates to CASSREENTEAFF.